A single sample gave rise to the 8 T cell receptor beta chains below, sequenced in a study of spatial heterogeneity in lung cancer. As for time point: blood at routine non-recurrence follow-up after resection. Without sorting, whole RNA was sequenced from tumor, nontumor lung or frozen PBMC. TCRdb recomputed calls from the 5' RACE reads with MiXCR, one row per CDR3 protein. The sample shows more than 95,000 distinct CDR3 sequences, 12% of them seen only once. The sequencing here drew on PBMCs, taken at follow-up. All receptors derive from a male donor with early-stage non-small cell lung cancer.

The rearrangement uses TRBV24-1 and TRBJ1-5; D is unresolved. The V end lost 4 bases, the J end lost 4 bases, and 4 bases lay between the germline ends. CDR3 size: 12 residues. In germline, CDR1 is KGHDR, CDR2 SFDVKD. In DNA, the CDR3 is TGTGCCACCAGTGACCCTAATCAGCCCCAGCATTTT. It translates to CATSDPNQPQHF.

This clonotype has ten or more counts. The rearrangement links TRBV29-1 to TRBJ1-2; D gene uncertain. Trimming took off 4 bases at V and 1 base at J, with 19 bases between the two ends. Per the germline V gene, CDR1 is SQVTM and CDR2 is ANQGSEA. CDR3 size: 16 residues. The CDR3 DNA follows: TGCAGCGTTGTTGGCTTACGAATGGAGGTTAACTATGGCTACACCTTC. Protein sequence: CSVVGLRMEVNYGYTF. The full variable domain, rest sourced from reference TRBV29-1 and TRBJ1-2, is SAVISQKPSRDICQRGTSLTIQCQVDSQVTMMFWYRQQPGQSLTLIATANQGSEATYESGFVIDKFPISRPNLTFSTLTVSNMSPEDSSIYLCSVVGLRMEVNYGYTFGSGTRLTVV.

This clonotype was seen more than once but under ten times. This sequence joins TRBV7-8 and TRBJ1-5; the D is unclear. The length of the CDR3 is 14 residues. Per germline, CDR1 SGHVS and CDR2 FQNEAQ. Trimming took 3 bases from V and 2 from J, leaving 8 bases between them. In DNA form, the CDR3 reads TGTGCCAGCAGCTTCGGTCTAGGCAATCAGCCCCAGCATTTT. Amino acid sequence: CASSFGLGNQPQHF. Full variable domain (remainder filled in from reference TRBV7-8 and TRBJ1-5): GAGVSQSPRYKVAKRGQDVALRCDPISGHVSLFWYQQALGQGPEFLTYFQNEAQLDKSGLPSDRFFAERPEGSVSTLKIQRTQQEDSAVYLCASSFGLGNQPQHFGDGTRLSIL.

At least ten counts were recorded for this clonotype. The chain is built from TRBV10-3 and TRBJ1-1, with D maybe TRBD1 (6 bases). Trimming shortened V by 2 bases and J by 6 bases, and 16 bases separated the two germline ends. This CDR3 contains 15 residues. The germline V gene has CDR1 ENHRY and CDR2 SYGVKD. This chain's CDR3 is CAISEPPTGHAEAFF. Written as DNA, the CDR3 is TGTGCCATCAGTGAGCCACCTACAGGGCACGCTGAAGCTTTCTTT.

The CDR3 sequence is CASTPLTESYEQYF. The CDR3 bases are TGTGCCAGCACCCCCCTCACAGAGAGCTACGAGCAGTACTTC. The gene calls are TRBV2 and TRBJ2-7; no clear D. This CDR3 comprises 14 residues. Germline lookup yields CDR1 SNHLY and CDR2 FYNNEI. Trimming took 7 bases from V and 3 from J, leaving 16 bases between them.

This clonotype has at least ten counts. The CDR3 bases are TGTGCCATCAGACCTAGCCCCGACACAGATACGCAGTATTTT. Its protein is CAIRPSPDTDTQYF. The chain joins TRBV10-3 to TRBJ2-3; a weak D match, TRBD2 (5 bases). The CDR3 has 14 residues. Trimming removed 6 bases at V and 2 bases at J, with 12 bases between. The germline CDR1 and CDR2 sequences are ENHRY and SYGVKD.

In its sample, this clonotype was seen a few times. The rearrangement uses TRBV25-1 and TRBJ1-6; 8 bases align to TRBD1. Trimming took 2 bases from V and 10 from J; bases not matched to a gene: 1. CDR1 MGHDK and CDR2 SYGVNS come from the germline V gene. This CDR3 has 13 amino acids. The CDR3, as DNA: TGTGCCAGCAGTGAAGGGGACAGGTCACCCCTCCACTTT. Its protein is CASSEGDRSPLHF.

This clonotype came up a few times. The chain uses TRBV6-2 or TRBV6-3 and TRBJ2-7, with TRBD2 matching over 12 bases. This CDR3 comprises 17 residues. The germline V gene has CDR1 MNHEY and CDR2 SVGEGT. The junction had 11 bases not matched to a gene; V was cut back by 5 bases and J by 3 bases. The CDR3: CASSKPVWTSGVYEQYF. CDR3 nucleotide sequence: TGTGCCAGCAGTAAACCCGTGTGGACTAGCGGGGTCTACGAGCAGTACTTC.